This T cell receptor beta chain is drawn from a study of neurological immune-mediated disorders. As to time point: longitudinal time-point 3. Healthy control participants comprised blood bank volunteers in Maryland, USA. PBMCs stored at -80 C, numbering 2 million, were the origin of the unsorted libraries. The cDNA was generated through 5'RACE incorporating 10-nucleotide random UMIs. TCRdb itself ran the 5' RACE reads through MiXCR, one entry per CDR3 protein. The sample holds about 53,000 distinct CDR3 sequences, roughly 8.4% seen once. General observations from the study: Falling below healthy controls, multiple sclerosis showed the least TCR clonal expansion, while HTLV-1-associated myelopathy showed the most.

This clonotype was counted at least ten times. The target antigen is unknown. The length of the CDR3 is 14 residues. V was shortened by 4 bases and J by 8 bases, with 12 bases between the two germline ends. CDR1 is SGHDN, CDR2 FVKESK, per germline. This TCR was sampled from a woman in her thirties or forties in good health. The sequencing sample was made of PBMCs. The chain combines TRBV14 with TRBJ1-6; D is unclear. CDR3 protein: CASSPREGYSPLHF. CDR3 nucleotide sequence: TGTGCCAGCAGCCCCCGGGAGGGTTATTCACCCCTCCACTTT.